These 9 T cell receptor beta chains originate from one sample sequenced in a study of identifying expanded T cells in peripheral blood. Assay used: immunoSEQ multiplex PCR; TCRdb lists only in-frame clones, some missing. Here the sample spans about 130,000 clones, 80% to 90% being singletons. Sequencing used blood. These receptors came from a person aged 18-70 years in good health.

The CDR3 loop is CASSGQGYYTNTGELFF. The CDR3 region has the DNA TGTGCCAGCAGCGGACAGGGGTACTACACGAACACCGGGGAGCTGTTTTTT. The genes are TRBV27 and TRBJ2-2; 9 nucleotides match TRBD1. The V gene end was trimmed by 6 bases and the J gene end by 0 bases; junction bases not matched to a gene: 8. Germline V gene data show CDR1 as MNHEY and CDR2 as SMNVEV (reference sequence). The CDR3 extends over 17 amino acids.

The chain carries TRBV14 and TRBJ2-7, with 9 bases aligning to TRBD2. CDR3 length: 16 amino acids. Trimming removed 0 bases from V and 1 base from J; junction bases left unmatched: 4. CDR1 is SGHDN, CDR2 FVKESK, per germline. The CDR3 is CASSQEWLAGSYEQYF. CDR3 in DNA: TGTGCCAGCAGCCAAGAATGGCTAGCGGGGTCCTACGAGCAGTACTTC.

The rearrangement uses TRBV5-5 and TRBJ2-1; perhaps TRBD1 as D (5 bases). V was cut by 6 bases and J by 9 bases, with 13 bases left in between. The CDR3 covers 12 residues. CDR1 is SGHKS, CDR2 YYEKEE, per germline (reference sequence). CDR3 sequence reads: CASTRDATEQFF. The DNA for the CDR3 is TGTGCCAGCACCAGGGATGCGACTGAGCAGTTCTTC.

This clone was found once. The chain links TRBV30 to TRBJ1-1; D not certain. Germline V lookup: CDR1 GTSNPN, CDR2 SVGIG (reference sequence). The germline V and J ends were trimmed by 0 bases and 4 bases, with 9 bases remaining between them. The CDR3 runs to 13 residues. The CDR3, as DNA: TGTGCCTGGAGTGTCACAATAGCCACTGAAGCTTTCTTT. Protein sequence: CAWSVTIATEAFF.

This clone was picked up a small number of times. This chain connects TRBV7-9 to TRBJ2-7; 8 bases line up with TRBD1. J lost 0 bases, V lost 5 bases, and 3 bases had no gene match. CDR3 size: 14 residues. Germline V CDR1 and CDR2: SEHNR, FQNEAQ (reference sequence). This CDR3 is CASSPQGASYEQYF. CDR3 DNA: TGTGCCAGCAGCCCCCAGGGGGCCTCCTACGAGCAGTACTTC. Looking up the rest from reference TRBV7-9 and TRBJ2-7 gives the full variable domain: DTGVSQNPRHKITKRGQNVTFRCDPISEHNRLYWYRQTLGQGPEFLTYFQNEAQLEKSRLLSDRFSAERPKGSFSTLEIQRTEQGDSAMYLCASSPQGASYEQYFGPGTRLTVT.

V is TRBV7-8 and J is TRBJ1-5; the D is unclear. With 3 bases removed from V and 3 bases from J, the gap between germline ends came to 9 bases. The CDR3 loop spans 14 amino acids. CDR1 and CDR2 from the germline V gene are SGHVS and FQNEAQ. CDR3 DNA: TGTGCCAGCAGCTTGAAAGGGCCCAATCAGCCCCAGCATTTT. Its protein is CASSLKGPNQPQHF.

V and J are TRBV20-1 and TRBJ2-3; no definite D call. The CDR3 runs to 11 residues. With 5 bases removed from V and 3 bases from J, the gap between germline ends came to 6 bases. CDR1 and CDR2 (germline): DFQATT, SNEGSKA (reference sequence). The CDR3: CSAGPTDTQYF. CDR3 sequence (DNA): TGCAGTGCTGGACCAACAGATACGCAGTATTTT.

CDR3 coding DNA: TGTGCCAGCAGTCTATATCGACAGTCCTACAATGAGCAGTTCTTC. It codes for CASSLYRQSYNEQFF. The chain recombines TRBV28 with TRBJ2-1; tentatively, D is TRBD1 (5 bases). The CDR3 spans 15 residues. Germline assignment: CDR1 MDHEN and CDR2 SYDVKM. V was shortened by 5 bases and J by 1 base, with 12 bases between the two germline ends.

V usage is TRBV2 and J usage is TRBJ2-3; the D is unclear. Deletions cut 8 bases from V and 2 bases from J, with 17 bases between. Germline CDR1 and CDR2: SNHLY and FYNNEI. There are 15 residues in the CDR3. The CDR3 DNA sequence: TGTGCCAGCGAGGAGCAACCGTCCTTCACAGATACGCAGTATTTT. Amino acid sequence: CASEEQPSFTDTQYF.